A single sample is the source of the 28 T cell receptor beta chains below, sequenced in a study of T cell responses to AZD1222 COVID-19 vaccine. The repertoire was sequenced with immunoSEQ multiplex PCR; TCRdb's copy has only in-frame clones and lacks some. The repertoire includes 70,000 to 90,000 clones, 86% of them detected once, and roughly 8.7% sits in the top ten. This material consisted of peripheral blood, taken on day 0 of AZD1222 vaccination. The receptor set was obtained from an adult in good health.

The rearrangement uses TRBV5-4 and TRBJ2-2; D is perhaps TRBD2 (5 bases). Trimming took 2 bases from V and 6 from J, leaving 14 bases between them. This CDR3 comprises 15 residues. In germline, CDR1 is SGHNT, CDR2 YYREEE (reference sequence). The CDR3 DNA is TGTGCCAGCAGCTTTTCTGAGGGTTGGTCCGGGGAGCTGTTTTTT. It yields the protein CASSFSEGWSGELFF.

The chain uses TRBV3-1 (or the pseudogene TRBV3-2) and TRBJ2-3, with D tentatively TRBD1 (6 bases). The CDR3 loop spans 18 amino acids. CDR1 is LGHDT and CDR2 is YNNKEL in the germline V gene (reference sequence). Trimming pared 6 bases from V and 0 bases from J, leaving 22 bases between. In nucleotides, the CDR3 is TGTGCCAGCAGTCGACTCGGAACAGGGTCGGCTAGCACAGATACGCAGTATTTT. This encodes CASSRLGTGSASTDTQYF.

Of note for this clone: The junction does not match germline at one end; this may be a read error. CDR3 nucleotides: TGTGCTAGCAGCCCTACAGGGGACCCCAGCGATACGCAGTATTTT. This gives the protein CASSPTGDPSDTQYF. This sequence joins TRBV7-7 and TRBJ2-3; 7 positions match TRBD1. The CDR3 contains 15 residues. Germline V gene data show CDR1 as SSHAT and CDR2 as FNYEAQ (reference sequence).

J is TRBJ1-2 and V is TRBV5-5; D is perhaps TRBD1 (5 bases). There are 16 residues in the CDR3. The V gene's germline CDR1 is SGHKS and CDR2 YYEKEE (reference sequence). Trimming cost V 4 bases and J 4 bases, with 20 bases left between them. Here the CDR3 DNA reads TGTGCCAGCAGCCGAGAGGGTCAAACAGGCCTCTATGGCTACACCTTC. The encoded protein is CASSREGQTGLYGYTF.

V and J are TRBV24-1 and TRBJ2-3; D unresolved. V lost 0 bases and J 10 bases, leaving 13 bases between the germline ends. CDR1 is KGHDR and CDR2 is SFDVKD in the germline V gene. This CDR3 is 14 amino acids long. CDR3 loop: CATSDLSSGFAQYF. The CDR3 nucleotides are TGTGCCACCAGTGATTTGTCATCCGGGTTCGCGCAGTATTTT.

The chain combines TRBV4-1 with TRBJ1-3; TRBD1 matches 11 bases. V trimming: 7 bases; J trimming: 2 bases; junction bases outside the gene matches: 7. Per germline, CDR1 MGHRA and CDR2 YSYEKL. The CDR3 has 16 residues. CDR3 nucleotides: TGCGCCAGCACCCTGGGACAGGGGGATCCTGGAAACACCATATATTTT. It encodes CASTLGQGDPGNTIYF.

The CDR3 here is CASSLTAGGGTDTQYF. The CDR3 DNA reads TGTGCCAGCAGCTTAACGGCGGGGGGAGGCACAGATACGCAGTATTTT. V usage is TRBV7-3 and J usage is TRBJ2-3; 8 nucleotides agree with TRBD2. The J segment lost 1 base and the V segment lost 0 bases, leaving 3 bases of the junction unmatched. Germline lookup yields CDR1 SGHTA and CDR2 FQGTGA. CDR3 length: 16 amino acids. The full variable domain, completed using reference TRBV7-3 and TRBJ2-3, is GAGVSQTPSNKVTEKGKYVELRCDPISGHTALYWYRQSLGQGPEFLIYFQGTGAADDSGLPNDRFFAVRPEGSVSTLKIQRTERGDSAVYLCASSLTAGGGTDTQYFGPGTRLTVL.

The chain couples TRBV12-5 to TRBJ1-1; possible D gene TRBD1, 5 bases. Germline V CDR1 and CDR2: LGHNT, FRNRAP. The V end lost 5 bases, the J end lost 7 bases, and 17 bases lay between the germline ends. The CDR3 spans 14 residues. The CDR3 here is CASGPTVGAGEAFF. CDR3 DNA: TGTGCTAGTGGTCCGACAGTCGGGGCGGGTGAAGCTTTCTTT.

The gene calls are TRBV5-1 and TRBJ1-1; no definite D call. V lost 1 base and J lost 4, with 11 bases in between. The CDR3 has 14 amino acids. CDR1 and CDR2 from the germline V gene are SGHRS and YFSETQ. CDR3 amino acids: CASSLLGAGTEAFF. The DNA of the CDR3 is TGCGCCAGCAGCTTGCTGGGTGCGGGCACTGAAGCTTTCTTT.

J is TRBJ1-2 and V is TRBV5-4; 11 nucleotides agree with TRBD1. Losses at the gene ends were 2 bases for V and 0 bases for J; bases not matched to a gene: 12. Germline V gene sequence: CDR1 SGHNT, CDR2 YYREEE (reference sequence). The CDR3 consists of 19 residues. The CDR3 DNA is TGTGCCAGCAGCTTAACCCACCGGGACAGGGGGTTTCCTAACTATGGCTACACCTTC. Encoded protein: CASSLTHRDRGFPNYGYTF.

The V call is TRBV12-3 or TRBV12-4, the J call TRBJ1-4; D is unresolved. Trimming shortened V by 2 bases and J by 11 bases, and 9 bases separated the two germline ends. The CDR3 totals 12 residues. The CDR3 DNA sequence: TGTGCCAGCAGTTTAAGTTTAGCGAAACTGTTTTTT. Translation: CASSLSLAKLFF.

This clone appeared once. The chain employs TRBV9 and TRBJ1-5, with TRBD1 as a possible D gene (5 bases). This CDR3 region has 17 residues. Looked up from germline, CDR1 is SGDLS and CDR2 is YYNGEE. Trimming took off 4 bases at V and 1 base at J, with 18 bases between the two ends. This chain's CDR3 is CASSPGTYRDSNQPQHF. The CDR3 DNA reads TGTGCCAGCAGCCCTGGGACCTACCGGGACAGCAATCAGCCCCAGCATTTT.

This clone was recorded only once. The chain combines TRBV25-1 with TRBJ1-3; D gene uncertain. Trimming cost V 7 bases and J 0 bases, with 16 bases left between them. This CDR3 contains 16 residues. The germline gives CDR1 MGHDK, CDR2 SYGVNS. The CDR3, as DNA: TGTGCCAGCAACCCTGGCTCTTGGACCTCTGGAAACACCATATATTTT. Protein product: CASNPGSWTSGNTIYF.

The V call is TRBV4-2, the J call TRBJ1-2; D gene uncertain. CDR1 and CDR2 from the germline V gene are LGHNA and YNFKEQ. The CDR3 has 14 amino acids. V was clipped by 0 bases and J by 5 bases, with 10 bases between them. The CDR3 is CASSQDSAVYGYTF. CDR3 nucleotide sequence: TGTGCCAGCAGCCAAGATAGTGCCGTATATGGCTACACCTTC.

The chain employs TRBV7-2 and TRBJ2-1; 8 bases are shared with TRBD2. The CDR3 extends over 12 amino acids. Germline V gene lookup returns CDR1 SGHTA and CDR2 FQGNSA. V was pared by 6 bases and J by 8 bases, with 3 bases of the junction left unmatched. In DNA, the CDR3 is TGTGCCAGCAGAGGCGGGAGGTATGAGCAGTTCTTC. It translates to CASRGGRYEQFF.

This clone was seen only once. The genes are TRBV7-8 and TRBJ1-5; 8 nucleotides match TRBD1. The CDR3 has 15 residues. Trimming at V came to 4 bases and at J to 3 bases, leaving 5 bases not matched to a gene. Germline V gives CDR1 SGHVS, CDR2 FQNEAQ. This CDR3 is CASSSGQGSNQPQHF. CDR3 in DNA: TGTGCCAGCAGCTCCGGACAGGGTTCCAATCAGCCCCAGCATTTT.

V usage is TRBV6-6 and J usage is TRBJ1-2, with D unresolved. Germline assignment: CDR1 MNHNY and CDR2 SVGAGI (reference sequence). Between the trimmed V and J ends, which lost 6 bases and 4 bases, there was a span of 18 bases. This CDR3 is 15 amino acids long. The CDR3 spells CASSTTTADSYGYTF. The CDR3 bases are TGTGCCAGCAGCACCACTACCGCCGATTCCTATGGCTACACCTTC.

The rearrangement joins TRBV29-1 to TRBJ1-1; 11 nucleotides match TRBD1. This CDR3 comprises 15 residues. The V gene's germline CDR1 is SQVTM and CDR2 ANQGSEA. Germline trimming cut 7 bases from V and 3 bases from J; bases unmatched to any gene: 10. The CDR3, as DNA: TGCAGCGACCGGACAGGGGGCGCTCGGGACACTGAAGCTTTCTTT. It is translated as CSDRTGGARDTEAFF.

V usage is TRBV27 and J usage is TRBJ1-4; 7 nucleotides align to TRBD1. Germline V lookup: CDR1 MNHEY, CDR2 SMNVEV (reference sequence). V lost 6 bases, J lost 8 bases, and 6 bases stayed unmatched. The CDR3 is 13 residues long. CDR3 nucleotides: TGTGCCAGCAGACAAACAGGGGAAGAAAAACTGTTTTTT. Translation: CASRQTGEEKLFF.

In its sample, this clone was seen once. CDR3 sequence (DNA): TGTGCCAGCAATACCGACAGGCGCGGCTTTAGCAATCAGCCCCAGCATTTT. It encodes CASNTDRRGFSNQPQHF. The chain recombines TRBV28 with TRBJ1-5; tentatively, D is TRBD1 (6 bases). The CDR3 contains 17 residues. Trimming pared 7 bases from V and 0 bases from J, leaving 19 bases between. Germline V gives CDR1 MDHEN, CDR2 SYDVKM.

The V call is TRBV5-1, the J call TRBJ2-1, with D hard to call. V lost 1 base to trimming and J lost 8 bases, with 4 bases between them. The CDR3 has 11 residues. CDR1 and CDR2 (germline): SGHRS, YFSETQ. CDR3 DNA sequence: TGCGCCAGCAGCTTGTACGATGAGCAGTTCTTC. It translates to CASSLYDEQFF. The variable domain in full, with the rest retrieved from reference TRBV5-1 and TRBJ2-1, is KAGVTQTPRYLIKTRGQQVTLSCSPISGHRSVSWYQQTPGQGLQFLFEYFSETQRNKGNFPGRFSGRQFSNSRSEMNVSTLELGDSALYLCASSLYDEQFFGPGTRLTVL.

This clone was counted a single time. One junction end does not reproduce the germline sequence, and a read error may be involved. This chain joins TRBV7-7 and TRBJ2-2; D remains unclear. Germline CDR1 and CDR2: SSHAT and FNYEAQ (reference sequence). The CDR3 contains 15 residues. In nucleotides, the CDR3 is TGTGCTAGCAGCCCTGACGTGGCGAACACCGGGGAGCTGTTTTTT. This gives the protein CASSPDVANTGELFF.

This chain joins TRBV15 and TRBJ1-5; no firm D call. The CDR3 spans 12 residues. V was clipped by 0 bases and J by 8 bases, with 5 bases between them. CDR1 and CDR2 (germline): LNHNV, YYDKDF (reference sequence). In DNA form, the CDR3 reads TGTGCCACCAGCAGAGATCAAAAGCCCCAGCATTTT. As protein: CATSRDQKPQHF.

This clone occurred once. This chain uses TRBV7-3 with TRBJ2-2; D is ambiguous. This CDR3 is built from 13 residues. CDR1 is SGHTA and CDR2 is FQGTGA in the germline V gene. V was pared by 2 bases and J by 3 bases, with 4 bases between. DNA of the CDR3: TGTGCCAGCAGCTTAGTGCACACCGGGGAGCTGTTTTTT. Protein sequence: CASSLVHTGELFF.

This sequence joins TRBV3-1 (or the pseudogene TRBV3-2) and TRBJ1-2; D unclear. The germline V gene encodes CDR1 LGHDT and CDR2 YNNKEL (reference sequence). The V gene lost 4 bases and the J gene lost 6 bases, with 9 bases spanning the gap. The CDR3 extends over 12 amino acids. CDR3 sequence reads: CASSPPRNGYTF. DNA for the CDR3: TGTGCCAGCAGCCCCCCGCGGAATGGCTACACCTTC.

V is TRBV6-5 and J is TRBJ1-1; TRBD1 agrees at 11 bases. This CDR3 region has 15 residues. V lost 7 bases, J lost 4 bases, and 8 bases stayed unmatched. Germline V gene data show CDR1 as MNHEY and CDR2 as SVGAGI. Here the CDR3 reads CASTTWTGGGTEAFF. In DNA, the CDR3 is TGTGCCAGCACTACATGGACAGGGGGCGGCACTGAAGCTTTCTTT.

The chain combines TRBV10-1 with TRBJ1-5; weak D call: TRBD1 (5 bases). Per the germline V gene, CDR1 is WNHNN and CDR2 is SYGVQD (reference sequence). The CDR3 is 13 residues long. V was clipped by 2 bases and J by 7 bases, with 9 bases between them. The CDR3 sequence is CASSEGRDQPQHF. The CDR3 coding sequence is TGCGCCAGCAGTGAGGGCAGGGACCAGCCCCAGCATTTT.

CDR3 in amino acids: CASSQGFWGNSNQPQHF. The DNA for the CDR3 is TGTGCCAGCAGCCAAGGATTTTGGGGGAATAGCAATCAGCCCCAGCATTTT. The chain has TRBV3-1 (or the pseudogene TRBV3-2) and TRBJ1-5; a possible D gene is TRBD1 (5 bases). Per germline, CDR1 LGHDT and CDR2 YNNKEL (reference sequence). V lost 1 base, J lost 0 bases, and 13 bases lay in between. This CDR3 has 17 amino acids.